The following is a TCR beta chain sequence with its context. V lost 3 bases and J lost 2; bases outside the gene matches: 2. Germline CDR1 is LNHDA and CDR2 is SQIVND (reference sequence). The CDR3 sequence is 15 residues long. Specified time point: persistent/refractory GD, antithyroid drugs over 5 years with positive TRAb. After RNA was extracted from PBMCs, the TCR library was made from it. This specimen belongs to a study of regulatory T cells in long-lasting Graves disease. According to the study, TCR beta libraries were built with iRepertoire HTBI primers and CDR3-region Arm-PCR. TCRdb recomputed calls from the multiplex PCR reads with MiXCR, one row per CDR3 protein. This repertoire shows 700,000 or so distinct CDR3 sequences, around 30% found once; its top ten account for under 55%.

The input for sequencing was peripheral blood mononuclear cells (PBMCs), taken when the disease was refractory, from a patient treated with antithyroid drugs. This sequence originates from a female donor with Graves disease. The chain combines TRBV19 with TRBJ1-5, with 9 bases matching TRBD1. CDR3: CASSMGDRGNQPQHF. The CDR3 DNA reads TGTGCCAGTAGTATGGGGGACAGGGGCAATCAGCCCCAGCATTTT.